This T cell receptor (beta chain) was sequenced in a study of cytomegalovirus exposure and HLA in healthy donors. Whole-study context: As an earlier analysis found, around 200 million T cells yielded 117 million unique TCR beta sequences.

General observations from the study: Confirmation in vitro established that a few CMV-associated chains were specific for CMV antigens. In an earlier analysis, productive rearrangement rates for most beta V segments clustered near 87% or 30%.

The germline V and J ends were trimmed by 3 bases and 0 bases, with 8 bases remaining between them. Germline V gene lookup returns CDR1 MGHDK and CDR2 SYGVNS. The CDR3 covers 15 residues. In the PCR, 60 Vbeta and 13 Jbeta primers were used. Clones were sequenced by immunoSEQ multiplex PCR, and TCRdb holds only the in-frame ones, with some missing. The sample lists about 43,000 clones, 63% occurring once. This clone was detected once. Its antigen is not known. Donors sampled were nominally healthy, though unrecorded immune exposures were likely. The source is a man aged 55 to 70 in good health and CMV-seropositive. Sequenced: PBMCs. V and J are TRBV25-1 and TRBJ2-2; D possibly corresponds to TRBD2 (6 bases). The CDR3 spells CASSDPGANTGELFF. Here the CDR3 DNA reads TGTGCCAGCAGTGACCCGGGGGCGAACACCGGGGAGCTGTTTTTT.